This T cell receptor (beta chain) originates from a study of blood T cell repertoires in COVID-19. Living in about two dozen US areas, the participants were between roughly 18 and 90 years of age. Allocation to cohorts depended on clinical history reported by the participants. This CDR3 is built from 13 residues. Germline CDR1 LNHDA, CDR2 SQIVND (reference sequence). With V trimmed by 5 bases and J by 4 bases, 0 bases remained unmatched. Regarding this clone: The sample carries other DNA sequences with the same CDR3.

Measured with immunoSEQ multiplex PCR; TCRdb has only the in-frame clones, and not every one. The sample has more than 200,000 clones; around 84% are singletons. This chain uses TRBV19 with TRBJ1-5, with 9 positions matching TRBD1. The sequenced sample consisted of PBMCs or T cells enriched from blood (not recorded which). This TCR derives from a middle-aged woman with acute COVID-19. The CDR3 here is CASSGTGNQPQHF. As DNA, the CDR3 is TGTGCCAGTAGTGGGACAGGGAATCAGCCCCAGCATTTT.